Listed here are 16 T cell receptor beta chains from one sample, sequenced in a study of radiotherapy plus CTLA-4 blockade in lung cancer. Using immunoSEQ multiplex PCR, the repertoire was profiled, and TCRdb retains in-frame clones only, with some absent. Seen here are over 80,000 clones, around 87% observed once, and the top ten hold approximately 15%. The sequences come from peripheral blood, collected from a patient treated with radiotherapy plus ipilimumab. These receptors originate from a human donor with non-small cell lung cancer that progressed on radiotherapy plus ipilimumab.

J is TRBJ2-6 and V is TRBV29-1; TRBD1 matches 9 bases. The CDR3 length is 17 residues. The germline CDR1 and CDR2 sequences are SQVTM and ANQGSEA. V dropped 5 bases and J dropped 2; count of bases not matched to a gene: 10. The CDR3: CSVSSGTGTAGANVLTF. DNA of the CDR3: TGCAGCGTTTCCTCCGGGACAGGGACTGCTGGGGCCAACGTCCTGACTTTC.

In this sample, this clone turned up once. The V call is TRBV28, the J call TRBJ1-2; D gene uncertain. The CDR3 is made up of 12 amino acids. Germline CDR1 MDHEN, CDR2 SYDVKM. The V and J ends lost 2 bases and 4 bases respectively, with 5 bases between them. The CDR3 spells CASSLNGYGYTF. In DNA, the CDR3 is TGTGCCAGCAGTTTAAATGGCTATGGCTACACCTTC.

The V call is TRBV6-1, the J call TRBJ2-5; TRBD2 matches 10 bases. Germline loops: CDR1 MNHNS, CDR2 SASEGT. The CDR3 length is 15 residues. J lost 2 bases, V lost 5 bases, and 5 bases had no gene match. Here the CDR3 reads CASSMLAGAQETQYF. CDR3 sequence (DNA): TGTGCCAGCAGTATGCTAGCGGGGGCTCAAGAGACCCAGTACTTC.

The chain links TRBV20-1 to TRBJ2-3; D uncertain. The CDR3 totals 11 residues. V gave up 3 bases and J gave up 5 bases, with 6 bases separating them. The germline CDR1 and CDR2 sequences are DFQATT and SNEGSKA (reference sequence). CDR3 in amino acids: CSARRLDTQYF. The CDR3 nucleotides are TGCAGTGCTAGGAGGCTAGATACGCAGTATTTT.

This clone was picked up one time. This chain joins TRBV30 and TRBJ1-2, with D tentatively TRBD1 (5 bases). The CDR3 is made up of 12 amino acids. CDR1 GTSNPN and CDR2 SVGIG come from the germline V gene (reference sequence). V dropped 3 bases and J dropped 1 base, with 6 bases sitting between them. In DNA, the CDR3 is TGTGCCTGGAGGGGGCTTAACTATGGCTACACCTTC. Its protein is CAWRGLNYGYTF.

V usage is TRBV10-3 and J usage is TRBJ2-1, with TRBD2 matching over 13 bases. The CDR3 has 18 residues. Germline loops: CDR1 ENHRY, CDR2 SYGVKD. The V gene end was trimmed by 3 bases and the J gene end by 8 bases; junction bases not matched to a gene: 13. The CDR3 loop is CAISDGLAGARGKDEQFF. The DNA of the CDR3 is TGTGCCATCAGTGACGGACTAGCGGGGGCCCGAGGGAAGGATGAGCAGTTCTTC.

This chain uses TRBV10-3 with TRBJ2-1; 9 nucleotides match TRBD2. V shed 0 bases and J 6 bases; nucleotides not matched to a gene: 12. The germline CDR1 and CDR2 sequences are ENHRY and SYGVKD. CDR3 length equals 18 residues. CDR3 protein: CAISESAPLAGSRNEQFF. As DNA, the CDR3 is TGTGCCATCAGTGAGTCCGCACCCCTAGCGGGGTCTCGCAATGAGCAGTTCTTC.

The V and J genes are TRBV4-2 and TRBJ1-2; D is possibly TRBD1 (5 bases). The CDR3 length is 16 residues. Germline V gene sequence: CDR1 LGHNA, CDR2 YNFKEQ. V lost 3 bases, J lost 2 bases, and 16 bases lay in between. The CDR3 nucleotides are TGTGCCAGCAGCCAGTCCTGGGGGGGAGCCAACTATGGCTACACCTTC. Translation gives CASSQSWGGANYGYTF.

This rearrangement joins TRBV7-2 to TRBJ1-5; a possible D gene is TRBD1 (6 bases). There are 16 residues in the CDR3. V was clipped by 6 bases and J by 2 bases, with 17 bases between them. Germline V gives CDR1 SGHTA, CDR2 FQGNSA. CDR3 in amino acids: CASSSLWGGGNQPQHF. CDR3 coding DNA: TGTGCCAGCAGTTCGCTGTGGGGGGGCGGCAATCAGCCCCAGCATTTT.

The CDR3 is CASSIGQPSGNTIYF. CDR3 nucleotides: TGTGCCAGCAGCATCGGACAGCCCTCTGGAAACACCATATATTTT. V is TRBV5-4 and J is TRBJ1-3; maybe TRBD1 (6 bases). The CDR3 loop spans 15 amino acids. Looked up from germline, CDR1 is SGHNT and CDR2 is YYREEE (reference sequence). With 4 bases removed from V and 0 bases from J, the gap between germline ends came to 11 bases.

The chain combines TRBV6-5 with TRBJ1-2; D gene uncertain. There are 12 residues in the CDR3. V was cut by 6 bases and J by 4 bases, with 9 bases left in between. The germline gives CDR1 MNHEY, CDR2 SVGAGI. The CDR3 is CASSTQTYGYTF. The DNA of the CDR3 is TGTGCCAGCAGCACACAGACCTATGGCTACACCTTC.

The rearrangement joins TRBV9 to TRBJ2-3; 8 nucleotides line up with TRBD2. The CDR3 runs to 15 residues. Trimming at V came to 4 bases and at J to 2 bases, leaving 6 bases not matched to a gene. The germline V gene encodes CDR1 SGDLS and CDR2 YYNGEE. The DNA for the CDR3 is TGTGCCAGCAGCCCCCGACTAGCGCACACAGATACGCAGTATTTT. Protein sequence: CASSPRLAHTDTQYF.

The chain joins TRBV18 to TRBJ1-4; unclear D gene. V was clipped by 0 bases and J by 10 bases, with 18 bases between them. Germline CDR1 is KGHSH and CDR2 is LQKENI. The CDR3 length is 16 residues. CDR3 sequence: CASSPPAHGNDGKLFF. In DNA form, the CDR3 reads TGTGCCAGCTCACCACCGGCGCACGGGAATGATGGAAAACTGTTTTTT.

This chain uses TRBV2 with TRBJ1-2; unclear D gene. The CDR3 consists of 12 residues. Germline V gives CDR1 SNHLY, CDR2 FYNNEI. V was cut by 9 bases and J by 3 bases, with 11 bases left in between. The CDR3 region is CASTRWDYGYTF. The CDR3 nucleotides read TGTGCCAGTACACGGTGGGACTATGGCTACACCTTC.

The chain's CDR3 is CASSPGLNTEAFF. As DNA, the CDR3 is TGTGCCAGCAGTCCCGGCCTTAACACTGAAGCTTTCTTT. The J gene is TRBJ1-1, the V gene TRBV6-4; D ambiguous. Germline values: CDR1 MRHNA, CDR2 SNTAGT. The V end was cut by 5 bases, the J end by 2 bases, with 9 bases between. The CDR3 runs 13 residues.

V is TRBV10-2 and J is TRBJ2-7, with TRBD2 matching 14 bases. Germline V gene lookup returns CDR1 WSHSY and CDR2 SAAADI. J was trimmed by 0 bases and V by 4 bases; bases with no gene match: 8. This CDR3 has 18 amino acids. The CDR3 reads CASSGWGTSGRNSYEQYF. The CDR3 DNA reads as TGCGCCAGCAGTGGATGGGGGACTAGCGGGAGAAACTCCTACGAGCAGTACTTC.